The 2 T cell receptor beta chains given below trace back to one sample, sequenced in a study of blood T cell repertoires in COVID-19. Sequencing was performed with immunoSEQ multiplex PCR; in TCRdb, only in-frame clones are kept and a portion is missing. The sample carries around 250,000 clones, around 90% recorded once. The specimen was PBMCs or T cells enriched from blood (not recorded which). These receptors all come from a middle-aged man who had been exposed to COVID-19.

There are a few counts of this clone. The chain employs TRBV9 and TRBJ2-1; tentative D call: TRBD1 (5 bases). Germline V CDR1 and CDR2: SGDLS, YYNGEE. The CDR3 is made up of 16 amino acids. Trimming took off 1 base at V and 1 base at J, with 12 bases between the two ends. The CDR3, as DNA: TGTGCCAGCAGCGTAAAAGGGGCCGAATCCTACAATGAGCAGTTCTTC. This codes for CASSVKGAESYNEQFF.

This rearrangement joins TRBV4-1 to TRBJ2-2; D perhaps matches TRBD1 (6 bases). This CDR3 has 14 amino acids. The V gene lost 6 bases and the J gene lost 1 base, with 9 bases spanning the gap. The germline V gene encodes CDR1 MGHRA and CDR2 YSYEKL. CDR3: CASRIQGNTGELFF. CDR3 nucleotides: TGCGCCAGCAGAATACAGGGGAACACCGGGGAGCTGTTTTTT.